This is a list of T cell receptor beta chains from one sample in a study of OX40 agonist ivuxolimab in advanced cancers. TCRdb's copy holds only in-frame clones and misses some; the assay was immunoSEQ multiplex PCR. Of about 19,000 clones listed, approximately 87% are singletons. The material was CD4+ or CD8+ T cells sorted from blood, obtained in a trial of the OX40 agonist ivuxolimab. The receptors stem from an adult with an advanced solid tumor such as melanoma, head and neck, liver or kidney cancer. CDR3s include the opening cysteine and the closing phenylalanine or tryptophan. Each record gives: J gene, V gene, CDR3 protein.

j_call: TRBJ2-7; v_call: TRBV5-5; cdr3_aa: CASSLGLAGTYEQYF
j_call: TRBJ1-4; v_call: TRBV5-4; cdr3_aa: CASSLGTATNEKLFF
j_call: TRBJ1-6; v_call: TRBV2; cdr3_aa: CASKTGTYNSPLHF
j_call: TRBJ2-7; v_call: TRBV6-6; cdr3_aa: CASSFQAGPYEQYF
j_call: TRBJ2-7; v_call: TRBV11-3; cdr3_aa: CASSSPGLGEQYF
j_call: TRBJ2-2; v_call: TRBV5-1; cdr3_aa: CASSSLLVAGFTGELFF
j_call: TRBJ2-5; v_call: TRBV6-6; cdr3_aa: CASSQDSNQETQYF
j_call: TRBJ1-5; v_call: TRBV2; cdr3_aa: CASSGMTGGSQPQHF
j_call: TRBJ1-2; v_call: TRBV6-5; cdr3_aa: CASSPGTLNYGYTF
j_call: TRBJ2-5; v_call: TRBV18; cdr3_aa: CASSPRQETQYF
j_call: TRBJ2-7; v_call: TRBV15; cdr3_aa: CATSRVQTNYEQYF
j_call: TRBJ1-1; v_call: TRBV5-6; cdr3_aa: CASSWDRLNTEAFF
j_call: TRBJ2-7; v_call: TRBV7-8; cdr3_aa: CASSLPPYEQYF
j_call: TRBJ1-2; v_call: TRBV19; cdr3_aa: CASSSTGQVPNYGYTF
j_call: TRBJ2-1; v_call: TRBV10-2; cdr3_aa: CASSRRGGINNEQFF
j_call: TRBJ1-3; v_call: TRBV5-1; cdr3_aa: CASSLVPISGNTIYF
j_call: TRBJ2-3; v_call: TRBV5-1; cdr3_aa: CASSFGGGADTQYF
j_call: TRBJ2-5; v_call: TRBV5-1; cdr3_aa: CASSLLASGETQYF